This T cell receptor beta chain was obtained from a study of CD8+ T cells in alopecia areata. Study findings and constraints: Many expanded lesional clones persisted in scalp and blood during tofacitinib treatment.

The treatment was: oral pan-JAK inhibitor, 5-10 mg twice daily. Researchers picked out CD4+ and CD8+ T cells from PBMCs by sorting. The CDR3 has 14 residues. Deletions cut 1 base from V and 4 bases from J, with 10 bases between. CDR1 LGHNT and CDR2 FRNRAP come from the germline V gene. After isolation, RNA underwent reverse transcription to generate cDNA as the sequencing template. The method was immunoSEQ multiplex PCR; TCRdb's version includes in-frame clones alone and lacks a portion of them. The sample has around 86,000 clones, about three quarters seen once. On this clone itself: Its cognate antigen is unknown.

The rearrangement links TRBV12-5 to TRBJ1-2; unclear D gene. The sequence came from a human donor with alopecia areata. The starting material was CD8+ T cells sorted from blood, obtained around week 44, from a patient treated with tofacitinib. This CDR3 is CASGLDGGFYGYTF. The CDR3 DNA reads TGTGCTAGTGGTTTGGACGGAGGATTCTATGGCTACACCTTC.